This entry concerns a single T cell receptor beta chain. It was with unique molecular identifiers that the TCRbeta library was prepared. One entry per CDR3 protein results from TCRdb running MiXCR on the PCR reads. Seen here are 350,000 to 400,000 distinct CDR3 sequences, more than 10% observed once, and the top ten hold approximately 4.2%. The data originate from a study of T-cell reconstitution after alpha-beta-depleted transplantation in children. The CDR3 is 13 amino acids. Deletions cut 0 bases from V and 6 bases from J, with 8 bases between. The germline CDR1 and CDR2 sequences are MNHEY and SVGAGI.

This specimen consisted of PBMCs, obtained from the stem cell graft. This sequence originates from a human donor who donated a stem cell graft to a child with Fanconi anemia. The V and J genes are TRBV6-5 and TRBJ1-1, with unresolved D. The chain's CDR3 is CASSYSWKSEAFF. The CDR3 nucleotides are TGTGCCAGCAGTTACTCTTGGAAATCTGAAGCTTTCTTT.